This record concerns one TCR beta chain sequence. Its antigen is still unknown. This record belongs to a study of vaccination and CD4 T cells after COVID-19. The CDR3 length is 16 residues. Germline assignment: CDR1 SGHTA and CDR2 FQGNSA. V lost 2 bases and J lost 5, with 16 bases in between. Treatment: roughly 10-day PBMC culture with coronavirus spike peptide pools or control peptides (ViraFEST assay). Cultured CD4+ T cell DNA was sequenced using the Oncomine TCR Beta short-read assay. A single record per CDR3 protein comes from TCRdb applying MiXCR to the PCR reads. Counted here are approximately 19,000 distinct CDR3 sequences, about 70% occurring once; the ten biggest clones make up less than 7%.

The sequence was collected from a human donor who had recovered from COVID-19. The material sequenced was CD4+ T cells from blood, cultured in vitro. This sequence joins TRBV7-2 and TRBJ2-1, with D possibly being TRBD1 or TRBD2 (5 bases each). The CDR3 region has the DNA TGTGCCAGCAGCTTACCGGGACCGCCTCGAAACAATGAGCAGTTCTTC. Protein: CASSLPGPPRNNEQFF.